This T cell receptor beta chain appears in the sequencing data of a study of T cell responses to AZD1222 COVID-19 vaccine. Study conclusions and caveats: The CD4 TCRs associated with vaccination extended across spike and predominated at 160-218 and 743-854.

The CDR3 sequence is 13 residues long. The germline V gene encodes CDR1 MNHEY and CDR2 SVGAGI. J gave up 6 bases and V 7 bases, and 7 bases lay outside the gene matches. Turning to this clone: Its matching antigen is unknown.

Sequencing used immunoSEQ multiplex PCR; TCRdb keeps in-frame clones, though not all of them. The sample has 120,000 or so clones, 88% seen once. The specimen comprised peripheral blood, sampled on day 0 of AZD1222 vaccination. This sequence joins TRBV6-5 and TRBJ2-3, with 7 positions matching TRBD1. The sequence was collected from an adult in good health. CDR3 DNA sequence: TGTGCCAGCATACTCAGGGGGTCGGATACGCAGTATTTT. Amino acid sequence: CASILRGSDTQYF.